This T cell receptor (beta chain) was identified during a study of blood T cells in healthy people across ages. Study context: T cells yielded about one barcoded beta molecule per two cells through template switching.

There were healthy Caucasian individuals from Russia, aged roughly 6 to 90, serving as donors. Total RNA, at least 5.5 micrograms per sample, came from PBMCs. Only a few counts were recorded for this clonotype. The antigen is undetermined. The study's findings and limits: Per million T cells, the diversity of TCR beta decreased roughly linearly as age advanced.

Combining a sample-barcoded 5' primer with a J-beta primer mix, a second PCR ran for 7 to 11 cycles. Using its own MiXCR run on the 5' RACE reads, TCRdb lists one record per CDR3 protein. The sample carries around 1,800,000 distinct CDR3 sequences, about two fifths recorded once. This TCR was recovered from a human donor in good health. Sequencing input: blood.

The DNA of the CDR3 is TGTGCCGTTGACGGTGACTACGAGCAGTACTTC. As protein: CAVDGDYEQYF. V gene TRBV10-3 combines with J gene TRBJ2-7; D gene unclear. The CDR3 sequence is 11 residues long. Per the germline V gene, CDR1 is ENHRY and CDR2 is SYGVKD. V was trimmed by 11 bases and J by 3 bases, leaving 11 bases between them.